The clone carrying this T cell receptor (beta chain) was found once. The same CDR3 arises from other DNA sequences in this sample as well. The source of the sample is a study of control samples from healthy donors and cancer patients. Repertoires were generated with immunoSEQ multiplex PCR, while TCRdb's copy carries only in-frame clones and drops some. Among about 120,000 clones, roughly 88% were seen once, and the ten largest hold 3.4%. Trimming pared 1 base from V and 5 bases from J, leaving 9 bases between. The CDR3 contains 13 residues. Germline V gene lookup returns CDR1 SEHNR and CDR2 FQNEAQ (reference sequence).

The gene calls are TRBV7-9 and TRBJ2-7; D is possibly TRBD2 (6 bases). The sequence came from a man aged 40-55 years in good health. What was sequenced was blood. The CDR3 coding sequence is TGTGCCAGCAGCTTAGTGGGCGGGGACGAGCAGTACTTC. Translating gives CASSLVGGDEQYF.